What follows are 16 T cell receptor beta chains derived from one specimen sequenced in a study of STAT5B mutations in CD4+ large granular lymphocyte leukemia. Clones were sequenced by immunoSEQ multiplex PCR, and TCRdb holds only the in-frame ones, with some missing. The sample carries tens of thousands of clones, around 78% recorded once. The specimen sequenced was CD4+ T cells from blood buffy coats. These receptors originate from a human donor in good health.

The V call is TRBV5-4, the J call TRBJ2-1; perhaps TRBD2 as D (6 bases). There are 18 residues in the CDR3. Trimming removed 4 bases at V and 0 bases at J, with 20 bases between. Germline-derived CDR1 and CDR2 are SGHNT and YYREEE (reference sequence). CDR3 sequence: CASSPKKVAASSYNEQFF. The CDR3 DNA reads TGTGCCAGCAGCCCGAAAAAGGTAGCGGCGAGCTCCTACAATGAGCAGTTCTTC.

The V and J genes are TRBV7-2 and TRBJ2-1; 8 bases are shared with TRBD2. This CDR3 spans 15 amino acids. The V gene end was trimmed by 3 bases and the J gene end by 8 bases; junction bases not matched to a gene: 9. Per the germline V gene, CDR1 is SGHTA and CDR2 is FQGNSA. CDR3 loop: CASSFRASGWDEQFF. Here the CDR3 DNA reads TGTGCCAGCAGCTTTAGGGCTAGCGGGTGGGATGAGCAGTTCTTC.

The chain is built from TRBV6-1 and TRBJ2-7; 7 nucleotides align to TRBD1. J gave up 3 bases and V 3 bases, and 14 bases lay outside the gene matches. The CDR3 is 17 residues long. Germline-derived CDR1 and CDR2 are MNHNS and SASEGT. DNA for the CDR3: TGTGCCAGCAGTGATCCTCTTTTGGGGACAGCCTTCTACGAGCAGTACTTC. It specifies CASSDPLLGTAFYEQYF.

The rearrangement links TRBV6-5 to TRBJ2-1; TRBD2 aligns across 11 bases. V was pared by 5 bases and J by 4 bases, with 4 bases of the junction left unmatched. Germline CDR1 reads MNHEY; CDR2 reads SVGAGI. The CDR3 runs to 15 residues. CDR3 region: CASSTTSGEYNEQFF. The CDR3 DNA is TGTGCCAGCAGTACGACTAGCGGGGAGTACAATGAGCAGTTCTTC.

The V call is TRBV28, the J call TRBJ2-1; 7 bases align to TRBD1. Germline CDR1 and CDR2: MDHEN and SYDVKM. The CDR3 is 14 residues long. V lost 5 bases, J lost 9 bases, and 10 bases stayed unmatched. The CDR3 loop reads CASSPRTGLGEQFF. CDR3 nucleotide sequence: TGTGCCAGCAGTCCACGGACAGGCCTTGGTGAGCAGTTCTTC.

This sequence joins TRBV28 and TRBJ1-6; D is ambiguous. V was trimmed by 7 bases and J by 8 bases, leaving 15 bases between them. The V gene's germline CDR1 is MDHEN and CDR2 SYDVKM. This CDR3 spans 14 amino acids. This CDR3 is CASIRTNRDSPLHF. The CDR3 nucleotides read TGTGCCAGCATTAGGACGAATCGGGATTCACCCCTCCACTTT.

V usage is TRBV5-6 and J usage is TRBJ2-3, with D perhaps matching TRBD2 (6 bases). The CDR3 contains 16 residues. V was clipped by 3 bases and J by 2 bases, with 16 bases between them. Germline V lookup: CDR1 SGHDT, CDR2 YYEEEE. CDR3 sequence (DNA): TGTGCCAGCAGCTCGGGACTTAGGCAGATCACAGATACGCAGTATTTT. Protein sequence: CASSSGLRQITDTQYF.

CDR3 sequence: CASSQRGGGDAYEQYF. In nucleotides, the CDR3 is TGCGCCAGCAGCCAAAGGGGTGGAGGGGACGCCTACGAGCAGTACTTC. The rearrangement joins TRBV5-1 to TRBJ2-7, with D possibly being TRBD2 (6 bases). Looked up from germline, CDR1 is SGHRS and CDR2 is YFSETQ. The CDR3 has 16 residues. Trimming removed 4 bases at V and 2 bases at J, with 19 bases between. Filled out from reference TRBV5-1 and TRBJ2-7, the complete variable domain reads KAGVTQTPRYLIKTRGQQVTLSCSPISGHRSVSWYQQTPGQGLQFLFEYFSETQRNKGNFPGRFSGRQFSNSRSEMNVSTLELGDSALYLCASSQRGGGDAYEQYFGPGTRLTVT.

This clone was found a few times. V usage is TRBV2 and J usage is TRBJ2-2, with D unclear. The CDR3 covers 14 residues. Germline CDR1 SNHLY, CDR2 FYNNEI. Trimming removed 2 bases at V and 6 bases at J, with 10 bases between. The DNA of the CDR3 is TGTGCCAGCAGTGAACGCGGCGTCCCCGGGGAGCTGTTTTTT. The encoded protein is CASSERGVPGELFF.

This chain joins TRBV28 and TRBJ1-5; D may be TRBD1 (6 bases). The CDR3 contains 14 residues. The V end was cut by 6 bases, the J end by 3 bases, with 12 bases between. Germline-derived CDR1 and CDR2 are MDHEN and SYDVKM. The chain's CDR3 is CASSPGTLNQPQHF. The CDR3 DNA follows: TGTGCCAGCAGCCCCGGGACACTCAATCAGCCCCAGCATTTT.

This chain uses TRBV11-2 with TRBJ1-1; 8 bases agree with TRBD1. The CDR3 runs to 15 residues. V lost 5 bases and J lost 1; bases outside the gene matches: 6. Germline CDR1 and CDR2: SGHAT and FQNNGV. CDR3 sequence reads: CASSARQGPNTEAFF. In DNA, the CDR3 is TGTGCCAGCAGCGCAAGACAGGGGCCGAACACTGAAGCTTTCTTT. Complete variable domain (other parts from reference TRBV11-2 and TRBJ1-1): EAGVAQSPRYKIIEKRQSVAFWCNPISGHATLYWYQQILGQGPKLLIQFQNNGVVDDSQLPKDRFSAERLKGVDSTLKIQPAKLEDSAVYLCASSARQGPNTEAFFGQGTRLTVV.

CDR3 sequence reads: CASSQPDRVATQYF. The CDR3 nucleotides are TGCGCCAGCAGCCAGCCGGACAGGGTTGCGACCCAGTACTTC. The chain is built from TRBV4-1 and TRBJ2-5, with 8 bases identical to TRBD1. Trimming at V came to 3 bases and at J to 7 bases, leaving 7 bases not matched to a gene. Germline-derived CDR1 and CDR2 are MGHRA and YSYEKL. The CDR3 has 14 residues.

This clone was found once. The chain joins TRBV7-9 to TRBJ1-3; perhaps TRBD1 as D (5 bases). This CDR3 has 16 residues. V gave up 5 bases and J gave up 0 bases, with 14 bases separating them. Germline V gene data show CDR1 as SEHNR and CDR2 as FQNEAQ (reference sequence). CDR3 sequence reads: CASSRLGVLSGNTIYF. CDR3 bases: TGTGCCAGCAGCCGCTTGGGGGTCCTCTCTGGAAACACCATATATTTT.

This chain connects TRBV28 to TRBJ1-3, with D maybe TRBD1 (5 bases). From germline, CDR1 is MDHEN and CDR2 SYDVKM. The V end lost 4 bases, the J end lost 0 bases, and 13 bases lay between the germline ends. The CDR3 is 16 residues long. CDR3 protein: CASSYDGTFSGNTIYF. The CDR3, as DNA: TGTGCCAGCAGTTACGACGGGACCTTCTCTGGAAACACCATATATTTT.

The chain employs TRBV21-1 and TRBJ1-4; the D call in the table, TRBD1, was not verified against the DNA. TRBV21-1 is annotated as a pseudogene. The length of the CDR3 is 16 residues. CDR3 sequence: CASSKVAGPRDEKLFF. The CDR3, as DNA: TGTGCCAGCAGCAAAGTTGCCGGGCCCAGGGATGAAAAACTGTTTTTT.

The rearrangement uses TRBV9 and TRBJ2-1; TRBD2 might be the D (5 bases). Trimming stripped 2 bases from V and 4 bases from J, with 10 bases between. CDR3 length: 14 residues. The germline V gene encodes CDR1 SGDLS and CDR2 YYNGEE. CDR3 bases: TGTGCCAGCAGCGTGGTGGGCGGGTACAATGAGCAGTTCTTC. Its protein product is CASSVVGGYNEQFF. The full variable domain, in which reference TRBV9 and TRBJ2-1 provide the parts outside the CDR3, is DSGVTQTPKHLITATGQRVTLRCSPRSGDLSVYWYQQSLDQGLQFLIQYYNGEERAKGNILERFSAQQFPDLHSELNLSSLELGDSALYFCASSVVGGYNEQFFGPGTRLTVL.